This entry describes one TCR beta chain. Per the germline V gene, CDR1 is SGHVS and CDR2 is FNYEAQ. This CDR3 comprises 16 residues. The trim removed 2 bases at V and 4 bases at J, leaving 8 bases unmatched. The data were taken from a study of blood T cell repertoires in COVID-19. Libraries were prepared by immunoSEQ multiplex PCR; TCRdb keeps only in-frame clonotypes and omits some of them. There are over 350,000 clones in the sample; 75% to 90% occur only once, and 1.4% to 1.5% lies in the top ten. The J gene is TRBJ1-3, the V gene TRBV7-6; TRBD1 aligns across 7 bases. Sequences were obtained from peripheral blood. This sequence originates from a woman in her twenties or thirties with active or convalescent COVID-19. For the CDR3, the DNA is TGTGCCAGCAGCTTATACTCCACAGGGGTCGGAAACACCATATATTTT. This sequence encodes CASSLYSTGVGNTIYF.